The entry that follows covers one TCR beta chain sequence. This clonotype was counted only a few times. There is no known antigen for this receptor. No much larger clonotype is one base removed from it; base qualities were not supplied. Inclusive of the bounding cysteine and phenylalanine, the CDR3 is 11 residues long. CDR3 DNA is the only sequence kept; it has 33 bases, read in frame from the first base. The germline V gene (reference sequence) specifies DFQATT as CDR1 and SNEGSKA as CDR2. Trimming costs V 2 bases and J 4 bases, and their ends lie 5 bases apart. The data originate from a study of T-cell memory formation after mild COVID-19 (dated by TCRdb to the early 2020s). Background on the whole study: TCR sequence clusters from the two donors were found to be largely donor specific. Two young, previously healthy adult volunteers made up the cohort, one male and one female. In two donors, T-cell clones that expanded and contracted after mild COVID-19 were tracked by sequencing TCRalpha and TCRbeta repertoires over time.

Sequencer: Illumina NovaSeq 6000. TCRalpha and TCRbeta cDNA libraries were constructed by 5'RACE with constant-segment primers, with sample barcodes and unique molecular identifiers being introduced. RNA was extracted from every sample with Trizol reagent. Amplification of the libraries took two PCR steps, and the second step added a second sample barcode plus Illumina TruSeq adapters. The libraries were sequenced on an Illumina NovaSeq using 2 x 150 bp paired-end reads. In the authors' own workflow: Reads were demultiplexed and collapsed into UMI-guided consensus sequences with migec v1.2.7. With mixcr v2.1.11, UMI consensuses were aligned to TRA and TRB V and J templates and assembled into clonotypes. Expanded or contracted clonotypes were those called significant by both edgeR and NoisET, with noise models trained on biological replicates. For edgeR calls, the cutoffs were a false discovery rate-adjusted p below 0.01 and a log2 fold-change threshold of 1. As an exploratory analysis of dynamics, max-normalized trajectories of the 1000 most abundant clonotypes were examined with PCA combined with hierarchical clustering. Separately sequenced CD4+ and CD8+ repertoires were used to assign a CD4 or CD8 phenotype to each responding clone. TCRdb trimmed the raw reads at Q25, called clones with MiXCR and kept productive beta chains. Records with the same CDR3 protein are collapsed into one entry carrying the most frequent genes and DNA. These V and J calls originate from TCRdb's pipeline instead of the authors' own analysis. In all, the sample holds hundreds of thousands of distinct CDR3 sequences, and less than 25% of those were seen once. The top ten clonotypes cover around 8.4% of the sample.

The research as a whole found: Contracting CD4+ clones appeared mostly in the CM and EM memory subsets, whereas CD8+ clones were enriched in EMRA. The study covered only a couple of mild cases, and larger cohorts including severe cases with pre-infection samples were considered necessary. SARS-CoV-2 specificity of the second-wave clones peaking on day 37 was not confirmed. Some responding clones were detected in pre-infection memory, which suggested that pre-existing cross-reactive memory T cells had joined the SARS-CoV-2 response. From day 15 to 85, contracting clones showed balanced CD4/CD8 phenotypes, whereas a second wave of clones that expanded from day 15 to 37 leaned towards CD4+.

PBMCs were isolated by Ficoll-Paque density gradient centrifugation. The clonotype originates from an adult woman who had mild COVID-19 (a few samples of this study predate the infection). The sample titles of this study are shuffled in the database, so cell type and time point are left out; the donor was told from shared clones. The sequenced sample was PBMCs or a T cell subset sorted from them (not recorded which). This chain is built from TRBV20-1 and TRBJ1-2; too little of a D gene remains to name it. In nucleotide form, the sequence is TGCAGTGCTAGACAGCTCTATGGCTACACCTTC. Its product reads: CSARQLYGYTF.